This T cell receptor (beta chain) derives from a study of CD4 T cell repertoires in COVID-19. Germline V CDR1 and CDR2: MDHEN, SYDVKM. Deletions cut 6 bases from V and 6 bases from J, with 17 bases between. The CDR3 length is 14 residues. Assay used: immunoSEQ multiplex PCR; TCRdb lists only in-frame clones, some missing. The table lists more than 65,000 clones, around 82% of them singletons. The TCR comes from a human donor who had COVID-19. J is TRBJ2-5 and V is TRBV28; D may be TRBD1 (5 bases). Sequenced here: CD4+ T cells from peripheral blood, sampled after recovery from COVID-19. CDR3 region: CASSEIQGRQTQYF. CDR3 DNA sequence: TGTGCCAGCAGCGAAATTCAGGGTAGGCAGACCCAGTACTTC.